Reported below is one T cell receptor beta chain. Its antigen is not known. Germline and junction disagree at one end, which may indicate a read error. The record originates from a study of CD8+CD57+ T cells in acquired aplastic anemia. Study background: Roughly 3.1 ug was the average amount of DNA from sorted CD4+ and CD8+ cells. Broader study findings: The study identified 25 to 30 CD8+ CDR3 sequences shared by patients and controls. No significant patient-versus-control difference appeared in CD8+ Simpson's diversity.

Germline V gene lookup returns CDR1 SNHLY and CDR2 FYNNEI. This CDR3 is built from 13 residues. Sequencing involved patients with CD8+CD57+ cell expansion previously shown by flow cytometry. All patients were therapy-naive when blood was sampled. Genomic DNA provided the template from which TCR beta VDJ and CDR3 profiles were obtained. One entry per CDR3 protein, called by TCRdb with MiXCR from the reads. Here the sample spans approximately 250,000 distinct CDR3 sequences, 70% to 85% being singletons. V gene TRBV2 combines with J gene TRBJ1-2; a weak D match, TRBD1 (5 bases). Sequenced material: sorted CD4+, CD8+, or CD8+CD57+ T cells (not recorded which) from PBMCs. The origin of this receptor is a human donor with aplastic anemia. CDR3 sequence reads: CASSHGLTGSQTF. CDR3 DNA: TGCGCCAGCAGCCACGGGCTCACAGGTAGCCAGACCTTT.